This paragraph covers one TCR beta chain sequence. The CDR3 has 16 amino acids. Trimming cost V 6 bases and J 4 bases; bases outside gene matches: 5. CDR1 is MNHEY, CDR2 SMNVEV, per germline (reference sequence). TCRdb reprocessed the 5' RACE reads via MiXCR and lists one record per CDR3 protein. This sample has roughly 340,000 distinct CDR3 sequences, with approximately 9% found just once. This sample stems from a study of T cells after yellow fever vaccination. The chain is built from TRBV27 and TRBJ2-5; TRBD2 matches at 16 bases. Sequenced here: PBMCs, sampled on the day of the first yellow fever vaccination. This clonotype was sampled from a man aged 18 to 30 who received the YFV17D yellow fever vaccine. The chain's CDR3 is CASSGTSGGAAETQYF. DNA for the CDR3: TGTGCCAGCAGCGGGACTAGCGGGGGGGCCGCAGAGACCCAGTACTTC.